These 30 T cell receptor beta chains were sequenced from one sample in a study of blood T cells in healthy people across ages. Through a sample-barcoded 5' primer and a J-beta primer mix, a second PCR was run for roughly 6 to 12 cycles. Using its own MiXCR run on the 5' RACE reads, TCRdb lists one record per CDR3 protein. This sample has around 710,000 distinct CDR3 sequences, with roughly two fifths found just once. Material for sequencing was blood. The receptors derive from a woman aged 55-69 years in good health.

The chain recombines TRBV10-3 with TRBJ2-5; TRBD2 aligns across 9 bases. V was clipped by 6 bases and J by 4 bases; unmatched bases: 9. Germline V gene sequence: CDR1 ENHRY, CDR2 SYGVKD. This CDR3 is 15 amino acids long. The CDR3 DNA follows: TGTGCCATCAGGGATAGCGGGGGAGCCCGAGAGACCCAGTACTTC. Its translation: CAIRDSGGARETQYF.

The gene calls are TRBV7-2 and TRBJ2-3; D call uncertain. This CDR3 region has 11 residues. Germline CDR1 and CDR2: SGHTA and FQGNSA. The germline V and J ends were trimmed by 4 bases and 10 bases, with 9 bases remaining between them. CDR3 loop: CASSSLGAQYF. The CDR3 region has the DNA TGTGCCAGCAGCTCTTTAGGTGCGCAGTATTTT.

This clonotype has just a few counts. The genes are TRBV2 and TRBJ1-4; D remains ambiguous. Deletions cut 6 bases from V and 6 bases from J, with 11 bases between. CDR3 size: 13 residues. CDR1 and CDR2 (germline): SNHLY, FYNNEI. CDR3 region: CASRSGGDEKLFF. The CDR3 DNA is TGTGCCAGCAGAAGCGGTGGGGATGAAAAACTGTTTTTT.

The chain has TRBV6-2 or TRBV6-3 and TRBJ1-1; D is ambiguous. This CDR3 is 14 amino acids long. CDR1 and CDR2 (germline): MNHEY, SVGEGT. Between the trimmed V and J ends, which lost 5 bases and 3 bases, there was a span of 13 bases. The CDR3 here is CASSTQFRDTEAFF. The CDR3 coding sequence is TGTGCCAGCAGTACCCAGTTTCGGGACACTGAAGCTTTCTTT.

The chain carries TRBV20-1 and TRBJ2-2; TRBD2 agrees at 12 bases. Germline CDR1 DFQATT, CDR2 SNEGSKA (reference sequence). The CDR3 totals 15 residues. V gave up 6 bases and J gave up 4 bases; unmatched junction bases: 6. The CDR3 sequence is CSAYLLAGGTGELFF. The CDR3 bases are TGCAGTGCCTATCTACTAGCGGGGGGCACCGGGGAGCTGTTTTTT.

The chain recombines TRBV5-1 with TRBJ2-5; D gene uncertain. The V and J ends lost 4 bases and 1 base respectively, with 11 bases between them. Looked up from germline, CDR1 is SGHRS and CDR2 is YFSETQ. The CDR3 sequence is 14 residues long. The CDR3 DNA sequence: TGCGCCAGCAGCGGGCTTCCTCTCCAAGAGACCCAGTACTTC. It yields the protein CASSGLPLQETQYF.

This clonotype has a handful of counts. The genes are TRBV25-1 and TRBJ2-3, with a possible D match to TRBD1 (5 bases). The CDR3 extends over 17 amino acids. V lost 3 bases and J 0 bases, leaving 16 bases between the germline ends. CDR1 and CDR2 from the germline V gene are MGHDK and SYGVNS. CDR3 sequence (DNA): TGTGCCAGCAGTGATGGAGTACAGGTCATCAGCACAGATACGCAGTATTTT. It encodes CASSDGVQVISTDTQYF.

The CDR3 sequence is CASMEPNTGELFF. The CDR3 DNA is TGTGCCAGCATGGAGCCGAACACCGGGGAGCTGTTTTTT. This rearrangement joins TRBV6-2 or TRBV6-3 to TRBJ2-2, with unresolved D. This CDR3 comprises 13 residues. Trimming left V 7 bases short and J 0 bases short, with 6 bases between. Germline V gene data show CDR1 as MNHEY and CDR2 as SVGEGT.

Note on this clonotype: A read error may account for a junction end that differs from germline. The chain joins TRBV6-1 to TRBJ2-7; the D gene is possibly TRBD1 (6 bases). CDR1 MNHNS and CDR2 SASEGT come from the germline V gene. This CDR3 is 12 amino acids long. The CDR3 region has the DNA TGTGCCACTTTAGACAGGCTCAACGAGCTGTACTTC. Protein product: CATLDRLNELYF.

This clonotype was recorded at least ten times. This chain joins TRBV11-1 and TRBJ2-5; D call uncertain. Trimming took 1 base from V and 4 from J, leaving 7 bases between them. The CDR3 runs 13 residues. The germline V gene has CDR1 SGHAT and CDR2 FQDESV (reference sequence). The CDR3 is CASSLGLRETQYF. DNA for the CDR3: TGTGCCAGCAGCTTAGGGCTTAGAGAGACCCAGTACTTC.

The chain has TRBV9 and TRBJ2-2; D may match TRBD1 or TRBD2 (5 bases each). CDR1 SGDLS and CDR2 YYNGEE come from the germline V gene. Trimming removed 6 bases at V and 7 bases at J, with 19 bases between. The CDR3 covers 15 residues. CDR3 nucleotides: TGTGCCAGCAATGTATCCCCAGGGAGTAGCGGGGAGCTGTTTTTT. It encodes CASNVSPGSSGELFF. Together with reference TRBV9 and TRBJ2-2, the CDR3 gives the full variable domain: DSGVTQTPKHLITATGQRVTLRCSPRSGDLSVYWYQQSLDQGLQFLIQYYNGEERAKGNILERFSAQQFPDLHSELNLSSLELGDSALYFCASNVSPGSSGELFFGEGSRLTVL.

Notes on this clonotype: A much larger clone differs by one base, so this may be a read error. The chain links TRBV5-1 to TRBJ2-5, with TRBD2 as a possible D gene (6 bases). CDR1 SGHRS and CDR2 YFSETQ come from the germline V gene. CDR3 size: 19 residues. This CDR3 reads CASSLSSGNGGLGGETRYF. Written as DNA, the CDR3 is TGCGCCAGCAGCTTGTCCAGCGGTAACGGGGGATTAGGCGGAGAGACCCGGTACTTC.

This clonotype was picked up a small number of times. J is TRBJ1-2 and V is TRBV6-5; D remains unclear. The CDR3 runs 15 residues. Looked up from germline, CDR1 is MNHEY and CDR2 is SVGAGI. V was pared by 5 bases and J by 0 bases, with 13 bases between. The CDR3 region is CASSRQSGSNYGYTF. CDR3 nucleotides: TGTGCCAGCAGTCGGCAAAGTGGATCTAACTATGGCTACACCTTC.

This clonotype was seen a few times. V and J are TRBV28 and TRBJ2-1, with D perhaps being TRBD1 or TRBD2 (6 bases each). This CDR3 region has 17 residues. Germline V lookup: CDR1 MDHEN, CDR2 SYDVKM. The V end lost 7 bases, the J end lost 0 bases, and 19 bases lay between the germline ends. The CDR3, as DNA: TGTGCCAGCATCCCAGCGGAGGGGGTAAGCTCCTACAATGAGCAGTTCTTC. Its protein product is CASIPAEGVSSYNEQFF.

Only a few counts were recorded for this clonotype. The CDR3 region is CASSHWDDNEQFF. In DNA, the CDR3 is TGTGCCAGCAGCCACTGGGACGACAATGAGCAGTTCTTC. This chain connects TRBV7-8 to TRBJ2-1; D is possibly TRBD1 or TRBD2 (5 bases each). Germline V lookup: CDR1 SGHVS, CDR2 FQNEAQ. Trimming pared 5 bases from V and 5 bases from J, leaving 10 bases between. The CDR3 totals 13 residues.

The CDR3 nucleotides read TGTGCCAGCATAATGGGCCACAGCTCCTACAATGAGCAGTTCTTC. Encoded protein: CASIMGHSSYNEQFF. J is TRBJ2-1 and V is TRBV2; D remains unclear. Trimming removed 7 bases at V and 0 bases at J, with 13 bases between. The CDR3 contains 15 residues. From germline, CDR1 is SNHLY and CDR2 FYNNEI.

The rearrangement uses TRBV2 and TRBJ1-4, with 8 bases that match TRBD1. Trimming took 10 bases from V and 2 from J; bases not matched to a gene: 15. The length of the CDR3 is 17 residues. CDR1 is SNHLY and CDR2 is FYNNEI in the germline V gene. Here the CDR3 DNA reads TGTGCCATCAGAACTCGGGGGACAGGTCTGACTAATGAAAAACTGTTTTTT. Amino acid sequence: CAIRTRGTGLTNEKLFF.

This clonotype has just one count. The V gene is TRBV18, the J gene TRBJ1-2; 7 nucleotides match TRBD1. The CDR3 contains 15 residues. V gave up 1 base and J gave up 2 bases; unmatched junction bases: 4. The germline CDR1 and CDR2 sequences are KGHSH and LQKENI. The CDR3 DNA reads as TGTGCCAGCTCACCACGCGCGGGACAGAACTATGGCTACACCTTC. Protein product: CASSPRAGQNYGYTF. Complete variable domain (other parts from reference TRBV18 and TRBJ1-2): NAGVMQNPRHLVRRRGQEARLRCSPMKGHSHVYWYRQLPEEGLKFMVYLQKENIIDESGMPKERFSAEFPKEGPSILRIQQVVRGDSAAYFCASSPRAGQNYGYTFGSGTRLTVV.

Note on this clonotype: A much larger clone differs from this one at a single base, so this may be a read error. The chain couples TRBV11-2 to TRBJ2-5; D perhaps matches TRBD1 (5 bases). This CDR3 region has 14 residues. Germline assignment: CDR1 SGHAT and CDR2 FQNNGV. The CDR3 region is CASSFGAAQGTQYF. CDR3 nucleotides: TGTGCCAGCAGCTTTGGGGCGGCCCAAGGGACCCAGTACTTC.

The V and J genes are TRBV12-5 and TRBJ1-1; TRBD1 is a possible D gene (6 bases). Germline assignment: CDR1 LGHNT and CDR2 FRNRAP. The CDR3 sequence is 12 residues long. V lost 5 bases to trimming and J lost 7 bases, with 11 bases between them. CDR3 coding DNA: TGTGCTAGTGGTCTACAGGGAGGTGAAGCTTTCTTT. Protein sequence: CASGLQGGEAFF. Full variable domain (rest looked up from reference TRBV12-5 and TRBJ1-1): DARVTQTPRHKVTEMGQEVTMRCQPILGHNTVFWYRQTMMQGLELLAYFRNRAPLDDSGMPKDRFSAEMPDATLATLKIQPSEPRDSAVYFCASGLQGGEAFFGQGTRLTVV.

In its sample, this clonotype was seen a few times. This chain uses TRBV20-1 with TRBJ1-1; TRBD1 might be the D (6 bases). The CDR3 is made up of 14 amino acids. V shed 3 bases and J shed 0 bases, with 11 bases lying between them. Looked up from germline, CDR1 is DFQATT and CDR2 is SNEGSKA (reference sequence). CDR3: CSARRGAVNTEAFF. The CDR3 DNA reads TGCAGTGCTAGGAGGGGGGCGGTGAACACTGAAGCTTTCTTT.

The sample holds a few counts of this clonotype. Just one base apart from a much larger clone, this may be a read error. The genes are TRBV20-1 and TRBJ1-2; TRBD1 aligns across 9 bases. Germline V gene lookup returns CDR1 DFQATT and CDR2 SNEGSKA (reference sequence). The CDR3 totals 12 residues. The CDR3 sequence: CSALTGGHGCTF. The CDR3 DNA sequence: TGCAGTGCCTTAACAGGGGGCCACGGCTGCACCTTC.

This clonotype was seen repeatedly, ten times or more. The chain combines TRBV5-1 with TRBJ2-5; D may be TRBD1 (5 bases). Germline-derived CDR1 and CDR2 are SGHRS and YFSETQ. V lost 1 base, J lost 2 bases, and 21 bases lay in between. The CDR3 runs 18 residues. CDR3 amino acids: CASSLRRLAPRGQETQYF. The CDR3 nucleotides are TGCGCCAGCAGCTTGAGGCGATTGGCACCTAGGGGACAAGAGACCCAGTACTTC. Full variable domain (missing parts from reference TRBV5-1 and TRBJ2-5): KAGVTQTPRYLIKTRGQQVTLSCSPISGHRSVSWYQQTPGQGLQFLFEYFSETQRNKGNFPGRFSGRQFSNSRSEMNVSTLELGDSALYLCASSLRRLAPRGQETQYFGPGTRLLVL.

This clonotype was counted between two and nine times. The chain combines TRBV6-5 with TRBJ2-1; 10 bases are shared with TRBD2. V lost 2 bases and J lost 6; bases outside the gene matches: 7. Germline V gene data show CDR1 as MNHEY and CDR2 as SVGAGI. The CDR3 totals 16 residues. CDR3 sequence (DNA): TGTGCCAGCAGTTACAGGAGAGCGGGAGGGGGCAATGAGCAGTTCTTC. Its translation: CASSYRRAGGGNEQFF.

Remarks on this clonotype: A single base separates this from a much larger clone, so it may be a read error. The chain recombines TRBV6-5 with TRBJ2-7; D possibly corresponds to TRBD1 (6 bases). CDR1 is MNHEY and CDR2 is SVGAGI in the germline V gene. The CDR3 loop spans 15 amino acids. The chain's CDR3 is CASSYAGTLSCEQYF. The CDR3 nucleotides read TGTGCCAGCAGTTACGCCGGGACACTCTCCTGCGAGCAGTACTTC.

This clonotype has just one count. This chain links TRBV19 with TRBJ2-7; D remains ambiguous. The CDR3 contains 11 residues. The V gene lost 10 bases and the J gene lost 3 bases, with 10 bases spanning the gap. Germline V gives CDR1 LNHDA, CDR2 SQIVND (reference sequence). The DNA of the CDR3 is TGTGCCACCCGCTTCCGCTACGAGCAGTACTTC. It yields the protein CATRFRYEQYF. The whole variable domain, filled in from reference TRBV19 and TRBJ2-7, reads DGGITQSPKYLFRKEGQNVTLSCEQNLNHDAMYWYRQDPGQGLRLIYYSQIVNDFQKGDIAEGYSVSREKKESFPLTVTSAQKNPTAFYLCATRFRYEQYFGPGTRLTVT.

The rearrangement uses TRBV9 and TRBJ1-1, with D maybe TRBD1 (6 bases). This CDR3 contains 16 residues. Germline V gene lookup returns CDR1 SGDLS and CDR2 YYNGEE. V was cut by 3 bases and J by 0 bases, with 15 bases left in between. The CDR3 spells CASSAVGGALNTEAFF. The DNA of the CDR3 is TGTGCCAGCAGCGCCGTCGGGGGGGCTCTGAACACTGAAGCTTTCTTT.

This clonotype was seen more than once but under ten times. The gene calls are TRBV10-3 and TRBJ1-1; TRBD1 might be the D (5 bases). From germline, CDR1 is ENHRY and CDR2 SYGVKD. The CDR3 loop spans 13 amino acids. V was clipped by 11 bases and J by 4 bases, with 17 bases between them. The DNA for the CDR3 is TGTGCCTCCGAGCCTAGGGACGGCACTGAAGCTTTCTTT. This translates into CASEPRDGTEAFF.

This clonotype was counted only a few times. V gene TRBV11-1 combines with J gene TRBJ2-1; 9 bases are shared with TRBD1. The CDR3 totals 22 residues. V dropped 4 bases and J dropped 0; count of bases not matched to a gene: 22. The germline CDR1 and CDR2 sequences are SGHAT and FQDESV (reference sequence). CDR3 sequence reads: CASSSLPNFPGQGRSSYNEQFF. CDR3 in DNA: TGTGCCAGCAGCTCTTTACCGAACTTCCCGGGACAGGGACGCAGCTCCTACAATGAGCAGTTCTTC.

This clonotype has a handful of counts. This rearrangement joins TRBV12-3 or TRBV12-4 to TRBJ2-5, with 11 bases that match TRBD1. The DNA end favors TRBJ2-7, so the J call may be wrong. The CDR3 extends over 18 amino acids. This CDR3 is CASSLAGPLGQGEDEQYF. For the CDR3, the DNA is TGTGCCAGCAGTTTAGCAGGGCCCCTGGGACAGGGGGAAGACGAGCAGTACTTC.